This TCR beta chain appears in the sequencing data of a study of regulatory T cells in long-lasting Graves disease. This clonotype was recorded a few times. V dropped 4 bases and J dropped 0 bases, with 7 bases sitting between them. The CDR3 has 14 amino acids. Germline lookup yields CDR1 MDHEN and CDR2 SYDVKM. Time point noted: persistent/refractory GD, antithyroid drugs over 5 years with positive TRAb. The TCR library used RNA extracted from PBMCs. Researchers made TCR beta libraries by using iRepertoire HTBI primers and running Arm-PCR on CDR3 regions. TCRdb independently ran MiXCR on the multiplex PCR reads; one entry per CDR3 protein. The sample lists hundreds of thousands of distinct CDR3 sequences, less than 25% seen once, with roughly 20% in the top ten.

The chain is built from TRBV28 and TRBJ2-1; D ambiguous. This sample comprised peripheral blood mononuclear cells (PBMCs), obtained when the disease was refractory, from a patient treated with antithyroid drugs. This clonotype was obtained from a female donor with Graves disease. The CDR3 DNA reads TGTGCCAGCAGTTCAGTGTCCTCCTACAATGAGCAGTTCTTC. Translating it yields CASSSVSSYNEQFF.